Sequencing of this T cell receptor (beta chain) was carried out in a study of CXCR3-negative and CXCR3-positive naive CD8 T cells. Naive CD8+ T cells carried a CD45RO-CCR7+CD27+CD95- phenotype. CDR1 SEHNR and CDR2 FQNEAQ come from the germline V gene (reference sequence). The length of the CDR3 is 16 residues. It was by 5' RACE with UMI labels that the TRB cDNA libraries were prepared. TCRdb re-called the 5' RACE reads and catalogs CDR3 proteins one per entry, DNA excluded. This table lists around 140,000 distinct CDR3 sequences. The sequencing input was naive CXCR3- CD8+ T cells from blood. The subset was: CD45RO-CCR7+CD27+CD95- naive CD8+ T cells lacking CXCR3 (TNR3-). The TCR was taken from a human donor in good health. Some clones in this sample may be carry-over from other donors' samples. The chain is built from TRBV7-9 and TRBJ2-5; TCRdb reports TRBD2, a call that lacks DNA to check it against. CDR3 protein: CASSPRLAGGQETQYF.